This entry lists 7 T cell receptor beta chains sequenced from one sample in a study of blood T cell repertoires in COVID-19. Clones were read by immunoSEQ multiplex PCR, and TCRdb kept only the in-frame ones, dropping some. The top ten clones hold roughly 2.7% of a sample with about 100,000 clones, around 85% of them seen once. The sequenced sample consisted of PBMCs or T cells enriched from blood (not recorded which). These receptors all stem from a woman aged 45-59 years who had recovered from COVID-19.

The chain has TRBV19 and TRBJ2-3; D not certain. Germline CDR1 LNHDA, CDR2 SQIVND (reference sequence). The CDR3 sequence is 14 residues long. The ends were cut back, 4 bases at V and 11 bases at J, with 19 bases in the middle. The DNA of the CDR3 is TGTGCCAGTAGTAGGCGGATCGACTCCTTCGAGCAGTATTTT. Its protein product is CASSRRIDSFEQYF.

This sequence joins TRBV5-8 and TRBJ2-1; 14 nucleotides line up with TRBD2. This CDR3 region has 15 residues. Germline CDR1 is SGHTS and CDR2 is YDEGEE. Trimming at V came to 4 bases and at J to 7 bases, leaving 4 bases not matched to a gene. The CDR3 region is CASSRGLAGENEQFF. The CDR3 nucleotides are TGTGCCAGCAGCCGGGGACTAGCGGGAGAAAATGAGCAGTTCTTC.

V is TRBV3-1 (or the pseudogene TRBV3-2) and J is TRBJ1-2; TRBD1 matches 7 bases. The CDR3 loop spans 14 amino acids. With 1 base clipped from V and 5 bases from J, the junction kept 4 bases outside the gene matches. Germline CDR1 is LGHDT and CDR2 is YNNKEL (reference sequence). CDR3 amino acids: CASSQARGRYGYTF. As DNA, the CDR3 is TGTGCCAGCAGCCAAGCCAGGGGGAGGTATGGCTACACCTTC.

Only a few counts were recorded for this clone. The chain links TRBV7-9 to TRBJ2-5; D perhaps matches TRBD1 (6 bases). Germline lookup yields CDR1 SEHNR and CDR2 FQNEAQ (reference sequence). V lost 1 base to trimming and J lost 2 bases, with 11 bases between them. This CDR3 has 15 residues. The CDR3: CASSLDGQSQETQYF. The CDR3 nucleotides read TGTGCCAGCAGCTTAGATGGACAGAGTCAAGAGACCCAGTACTTC.

The chain recombines TRBV6-2 or TRBV6-3 with TRBJ1-1; the match to TRBD1 covers 8 bases. Germline V CDR1 and CDR2: MNHEY, SVGEGT. This CDR3 is 18 amino acids long. J was trimmed by 1 base and V by 2 bases; bases with no gene match: 12. The CDR3 here is CASSYGGVTGTGNTEAFF. In DNA form, the CDR3 reads TGTGCCAGCAGTTACGGCGGGGTTACCGGGACAGGGAACACTGAAGCTTTCTTT.

The chain combines TRBV7-9 with TRBJ2-2; TRBD2 matches 14 bases. Germline loops: CDR1 SEHNR, CDR2 FQNEAQ (reference sequence). V dropped 4 bases and J dropped 6; count of bases not matched to a gene: 1. The CDR3 is made up of 15 amino acids. The CDR3 protein is CASSSGLAGAGELFF. The CDR3 coding sequence is TGTGCCAGCAGCTCGGGACTAGCGGGGGCCGGGGAGCTGTTTTTT.

This clone was counted once. This chain joins TRBV2 and TRBJ2-1; D possibly corresponds to TRBD1 (5 bases). Per the germline V gene, CDR1 is SNHLY and CDR2 is FYNNEI. The CDR3 has 13 amino acids. V was shortened by 4 bases and J by 8 bases, with 12 bases between the two germline ends. CDR3 loop: CASSGDSLDEQFF. For the CDR3, the DNA is TGTGCCAGCAGTGGCGACAGTCTCGATGAGCAGTTCTTC.